This T cell receptor beta chain was retrieved from a study of T cell responses to AZD1222 COVID-19 vaccine. Study-wide findings and caveats: Donor demographics were predominantly white British with a female majority; clonal diversity may be underestimated. Nearly half of spike-specific TCRs reportedly go after variant regions that carry no mutations. Baseline antibody screening turned up just a handful of seropositive AZD1222 recipients. It was only after the peak T cell response that any repertoires were sampled.

Data came from immunoSEQ multiplex PCR; TCRdb stores just in-frame clones and leaves some out. The sample consists of more than 95,000 clones, roughly 85% of them appearing once. Concerning this clone: Antigen unknown.

From germline, CDR1 is SGHVS and CDR2 FQNEAQ. This CDR3 has 13 amino acids. Trimming took 5 bases from V and 1 from J, leaving 8 bases between them. This rearrangement joins TRBV7-8 to TRBJ1-1; D is ambiguous. Sequencing was performed on peripheral blood, taken 28 days after the second AZD1222 dose. This receptor was obtained from an adult who received the AZD1222 COVID-19 vaccine. CDR3 sequence reads: CASSTNPNTEAFF. The CDR3 nucleotides read TGTGCCAGCAGCACCAATCCGAACACTGAAGCTTTCTTT.